This TCR beta chain was sequenced during a study of shared clonotypes between healthy human individuals. Whole-study findings and limits: The diversity represented, both genetic and in exposure history, was limited by few donors. Estimated richness was generally greater in naive than memory subsets.

Trimming removed 0 bases from V and 7 bases from J, with 11 bases in between. The CDR3 loop spans 13 amino acids. Germline-derived CDR1 and CDR2 are SGHRS and YFSETQ. TCRdb keeps only in-frame clones here, not all; method: immunoSEQ multiplex PCR. The repertoire holds about 2.4 million clones, with just over 90% as singletons. As regards this clone: Antigen specificity is unknown. Distinct nucleotide sequences in the sample also encode this CDR3.

The specimen was naive CD4+ T cells sorted from blood. The subset denotes: CD45RA+ positively selected. This clonotype originated in a man between 18 and 29 years old in good health. The chain employs TRBV5-1 and TRBJ2-7, with TRBD1 as a possible D gene (5 bases). CDR3 DNA: TGCGCCAGCAGCTTGGAAAGGGGTGATGAGCAGTACTTC. Protein product: CASSLERGDEQYF. Supplemented by reference TRBV5-1 and TRBJ2-7, the full variable domain reads KAGVTQTPRYLIKTRGQQVTLSCSPISGHRSVSWYQQTPGQGLQFLFEYFSETQRNKGNFPGRFSGRQFSNSRSEMNVSTLELGDSALYLCASSLERGDEQYFGPGTRLTVT.